The 20 T cell receptor beta chains below come from one sample, sequenced in a study of blood T cell repertoires in COVID-19. Clones were read by immunoSEQ multiplex PCR, and TCRdb kept only the in-frame ones, dropping some. This sample has 140,000 to 150,000 clones, with around four fifths found just once. The sample comprised peripheral blood. These receptors originate from a woman aged 40 to 50 with active or convalescent COVID-19.

This clone was recorded only once. This chain uses TRBV20-1 with TRBJ2-5; 10 bases are shared with TRBD1. Per germline, CDR1 DFQATT and CDR2 SNEGSKA (reference sequence). This CDR3 is built from 14 residues. J was trimmed by 7 bases and V by 6 bases; bases with no gene match: 11. CDR3 nucleotides: TGCAGTGCGAGTTGGGACAGGGGCTCTGGGACCCAGTACTTC. This encodes CSASWDRGSGTQYF.

The V call is TRBV4-3, the J call TRBJ2-2; no firm D call. Trimming removed 1 base from V and 5 bases from J, with 14 bases in between. The CDR3 runs 16 residues. In germline, CDR1 is LGHNA, CDR2 YSLEER. The CDR3 is CASSQVIPTVTGELFF. The CDR3 DNA follows: TGCGCCAGCAGCCAAGTGATACCTACTGTTACCGGGGAGCTGTTTTTT.

V usage is TRBV5-5 and J usage is TRBJ1-5, with D perhaps matching TRBD1 (5 bases). Germline V gene data show CDR1 as SGHKS and CDR2 as YYEKEE (reference sequence). CDR3 size: 15 residues. The V end was cut by 4 bases, the J end by 7 bases, with 18 bases between. CDR3 sequence (DNA): TGTGCCAGCAGCCCTCGTGGGGGGGTCGGCCAGCCCCAGCATTTT. Translating gives CASSPRGGVGQPQHF. Looking up the rest from reference TRBV5-5 and TRBJ1-5 gives the full variable domain: DAGVTQSPTHLIKTRGQQVTLRCSPISGHKSVSWYQQVLGQGPQFIFQYYEKEERGRGNFPDRFSARQFPNYSSELNVNALLLGDSALYLCASSPRGGVGQPQHFGDGTRLSIL.

This CDR3 reads CASSFGGERSNQPQHF. CDR3 nucleotide sequence: TGTGCCAGCAGCTTCGGGGGGGAGAGGAGCAATCAGCCCCAGCATTTT. The V gene is TRBV7-9, the J gene TRBJ1-5; weak D call: TRBD1 (5 bases). CDR1 and CDR2 from the germline V gene are SEHNR and FQNEAQ (reference sequence). V lost 3 bases, J lost 1 base, and 13 bases lay in between. The CDR3 contains 16 residues. Based on the CDR3 plus reference TRBV7-9 and TRBJ1-5, the full variable domain is DTGVSQNPRHKITKRGQNVTFRCDPISEHNRLYWYRQTLGQGPEFLTYFQNEAQLEKSRLLSDRFSAERPKGSFSTLEIQRTEQGDSAMYLCASSFGGERSNQPQHFGDGTRLSIL.

The chain links TRBV29-1 to TRBJ2-7, with D perhaps matching TRBD1 (5 bases). V lost 3 bases and J lost 7, with 10 bases in between. CDR1 and CDR2 from the germline V gene are SQVTM and ANQGSEA. The length of the CDR3 is 11 residues. CDR3 in DNA: TGCAGCGTTGATTGGGGCAGTGAGCAGTACTTC. Its translation is CSVDWGSEQYF.

The J gene is TRBJ1-1, the V gene TRBV7-2, with D tentatively TRBD1 (5 bases). The CDR3 is made up of 14 amino acids. CDR1 and CDR2 (germline): SGHTA, FQGNSA. Trimming pared 6 bases from V and 5 bases from J, leaving 16 bases between. CDR3 nucleotide sequence: TGTGCCAGCAGTCAGGGCCTGGGGGGGACTGAAGCTTTCTTT. The encoded protein is CASSQGLGGTEAFF.

The V call is TRBV28, the J call TRBJ2-1; D not certain. V was cut by 10 bases and J by 2 bases, with 12 bases left in between. The CDR3 length is 13 residues. Germline V lookup: CDR1 MDHEN, CDR2 SYDVKM. CDR3 nucleotides: TGTGCCATCACTTCGAGGACCTACAATGAGCAGTTCTTC. Its protein is CAITSRTYNEQFF.

The V gene is TRBV19, the J gene TRBJ2-1; D is possibly TRBD2 (6 bases). V was shortened by 7 bases and J by 5 bases, with 12 bases between the two germline ends. Germline V gene lookup returns CDR1 LNHDA and CDR2 SQIVND (reference sequence). This CDR3 contains 13 residues. CDR3 in DNA: TGTGCCAGTACCCCGGGACTTCACAATGAGCAGTTCTTC. Translation: CASTPGLHNEQFF.

The rearrangement links TRBV7-2 to TRBJ2-5; D ambiguous. Trimming took 5 bases from V and 5 from J, leaving 6 bases between them. This CDR3 has 11 residues. Per germline, CDR1 SGHTA and CDR2 FQGNSA. CDR3 coding DNA: TGTGCCAGCAGCGCCGAGGAGACCCAGTACTTC. Encoded protein: CASSAEETQYF.

CDR3 nucleotide sequence: TGTGCCAGCAGCCCCGGGAGAGACTATGGCTACACCTTC. Translated, it gives CASSPGRDYGYTF. The chain uses TRBV5-4 and TRBJ1-2; D gene uncertain. The CDR3 is 13 residues long. With 4 bases removed from V and 3 bases from J, the gap between germline ends came to 10 bases. The germline gives CDR1 SGHNT, CDR2 YYREEE (reference sequence).

This clone showed up just a few times. This chain links TRBV27 with TRBJ1-5; maybe TRBD1 (5 bases). V was shortened by 3 bases and J by 3 bases, with 9 bases between the two germline ends. Germline lookup yields CDR1 MNHEY and CDR2 SMNVEV (reference sequence). The CDR3 consists of 14 residues. The CDR3 DNA reads TGTGCCAGCAGTTTTGGGGCGGACAATCAGCCCCAGCATTTT. Translating it yields CASSFGADNQPQHF.

The chain combines TRBV19 with TRBJ2-2; 7 bases are shared with TRBD1. The V gene end was trimmed by 6 bases and the J gene end by 4 bases; junction bases not matched to a gene: 8. Germline V lookup: CDR1 LNHDA, CDR2 SQIVND (reference sequence). This CDR3 has 15 amino acids. The CDR3 sequence is CASSIDREGTGELFF. The CDR3 DNA follows: TGTGCCAGTAGCATTGACAGGGAAGGCACCGGGGAGCTGTTTTTT.

V and J are TRBV29-1 and TRBJ2-5; tentatively, D is TRBD2 (6 bases). Germline V gives CDR1 SQVTM, CDR2 ANQGSEA. Trimming removed 2 bases at V and 5 bases at J, with 12 bases between. This CDR3 is built from 13 residues. The DNA of the CDR3 is TGCAGCGTTGAACTAGCGCCAACGGAGACCCAGTACTTC. This gives the protein CSVELAPTETQYF.

This clone occurred a few times. V is TRBV28 and J is TRBJ1-1, with 7 bases fitting TRBD1. V lost 4 bases and J lost 1; bases outside the gene matches: 6. In germline, CDR1 is MDHEN, CDR2 SYDVKM. The CDR3 loop spans 15 amino acids. CDR3 region: CASSSGGTANTEAFF. CDR3 coding DNA: TGTGCCAGCAGTTCGGGCGGGACAGCGAACACTGAAGCTTTCTTT.

This chain joins TRBV25-1 and TRBJ2-1; 8 nucleotides match TRBD1. This CDR3 spans 16 amino acids. Germline-derived CDR1 and CDR2 are MGHDK and SYGVNS. Trimming cost V 2 bases and J 2 bases; bases outside gene matches: 5. This chain's CDR3 is CASSEPGTGPYNEQFF. CDR3 in DNA: TGTGCCAGCAGTGAACCCGGGACAGGTCCCTACAATGAGCAGTTCTTC.

The chain employs TRBV29-1 and TRBJ1-2; 8 bases align to TRBD1. Trimming removed 4 bases from V and 8 bases from J; junction bases left unmatched: 9. The CDR3 is made up of 13 amino acids. CDR1 and CDR2 (germline): SQVTM, ANQGSEA. The CDR3 protein is CSVGEGQGGGYTF. The CDR3 DNA is TGCAGCGTTGGGGAAGGACAGGGTGGGGGCTACACCTTC. The full variable domain, with the rest looked up from reference TRBV29-1 and TRBJ1-2, is SAVISQKPSRDICQRGTSLTIQCQVDSQVTMMFWYRQQPGQSLTLIATANQGSEATYESGFVIDKFPISRPNLTFSTLTVSNMSPEDSSIYLCSVGEGQGGGYTFGSGTRLTVV.

The gene calls are TRBV3-1 (or the pseudogene TRBV3-2) and TRBJ1-1; TRBD1 matches 8 bases. The CDR3 is 15 residues long. The J segment lost 4 bases and the V segment lost 0 bases, leaving 4 bases of the junction unmatched. Germline V gives CDR1 LGHDT, CDR2 YNNKEL (reference sequence). The CDR3: CASSQDRGRRTEAFF. The CDR3 region has the DNA TGTGCCAGCAGCCAAGACAGGGGGCGTCGCACTGAAGCTTTCTTT.

This chain joins TRBV7-2 and TRBJ2-2; D remains ambiguous. V was shortened by 3 bases and J by 0 bases, with 8 bases between the two germline ends. The germline CDR1 and CDR2 sequences are SGHTA and FQGNSA. This CDR3 has 15 residues. DNA of the CDR3: TGTGCCAGCAGCTTTCTCTCTGCGAACACCGGGGAGCTGTTTTTT. It encodes CASSFLSANTGELFF. Full variable domain (outside the CDR3, taken from reference TRBV7-2 and TRBJ2-2): GAGVSQSPSNKVTEKGKDVELRCDPISGHTALYWYRQSLGQGLEFLIYFQGNSAPDKSGLPSDRFSAERTGGSVSTLTIQRTQQEDSAVYLCASSFLSANTGELFFGEGSRLTVL.

The V gene is TRBV28, the J gene TRBJ1-5; weak D call: TRBD1 (6 bases). The V gene's germline CDR1 is MDHEN and CDR2 SYDVKM. CDR3 length: 13 amino acids. Deletions cut 4 bases from V and 6 bases from J, with 10 bases between. CDR3 loop: CASSSSGVQPQHF. DNA for the CDR3: TGTGCCAGCAGTTCCTCAGGGGTTCAGCCCCAGCATTTT.

The V and J genes are TRBV28 and TRBJ1-5; D not resolved. The CDR3 is 21 residues long. With 0 bases removed from V and 0 bases from J, the gap between germline ends came to 24 bases. Germline CDR1 is MDHEN and CDR2 is SYDVKM. The CDR3 loop reads CASSLWGSFGGRTFSNQPQHF. The CDR3 coding sequence is TGTGCCAGCAGTTTATGGGGGAGTTTTGGAGGCAGAACTTTTAGCAATCAGCCCCAGCATTTT.